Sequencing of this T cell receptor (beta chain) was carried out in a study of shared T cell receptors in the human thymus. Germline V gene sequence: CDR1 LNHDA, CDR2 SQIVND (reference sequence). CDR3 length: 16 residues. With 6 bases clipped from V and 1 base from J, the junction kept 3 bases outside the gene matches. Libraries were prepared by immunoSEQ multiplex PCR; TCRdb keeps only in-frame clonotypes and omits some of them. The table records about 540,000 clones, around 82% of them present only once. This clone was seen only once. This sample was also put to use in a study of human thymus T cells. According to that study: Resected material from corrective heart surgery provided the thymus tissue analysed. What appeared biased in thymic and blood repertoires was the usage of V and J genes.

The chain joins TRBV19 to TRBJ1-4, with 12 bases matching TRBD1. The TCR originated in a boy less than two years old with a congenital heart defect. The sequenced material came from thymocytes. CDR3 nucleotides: TGTGCCAGTAGGCGGGACAGGGGGCGAACTAATGAAAAACTGTTTTTT. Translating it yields CASRRDRGRTNEKLFF.